The TCR beta chain under discussion was sequenced for a study of blood T cell repertoires in COVID-19. In the study overall: T cells, B-cell-depleted T cells, or PBMCs supplied cDNA or gDNA.

Profiled with immunoSEQ multiplex PCR; TCRdb holds only in-frame clones, not every one. The sample has fewer than 65,000 clones; roughly nine tenths are singletons. Sequenced: peripheral blood. The sequence was obtained from a woman aged 60-75 years with active or convalescent COVID-19.

CDR3 amino acids: CASSQDGTRSDTQYF. The CDR3 coding sequence is TGCGCCAGCAGCCAAGACGGGACTAGATCAGATACGCAGTATTTT. The rearrangement uses TRBV4-3 and TRBJ2-3; 8 bases are shared with TRBD2. This CDR3 spans 15 amino acids. Germline V lookup: CDR1 LGHNA, CDR2 YSLEER. Trimming at V came to 0 bases and at J to 4 bases, leaving 3 bases not matched to a gene.